Listed here are 30 T cell receptor beta chains from one sample, sequenced in a study of blood T cells in healthy people across ages. Primers used in a second PCR of about 7 to 12 cycles were a sample-barcoded 5' primer and a J-beta primer mix. TCRdb recomputed calls from the 5' RACE reads with MiXCR, one row per CDR3 protein. The profile covers more than 650,000 distinct CDR3 sequences, with roughly 50% appearing a single time and about 38% taken by the ten largest. Sequencing input: blood. The receptors shown here come from an elderly man in good health.

The V gene is TRBV5-1, the J gene TRBJ2-1; D gene unclear. Germline V gene sequence: CDR1 SGHRS, CDR2 YFSETQ. The CDR3 sequence is 14 residues long. Trimming cost V 2 bases and J 6 bases, with 12 bases left between them. The CDR3 DNA sequence: TGCGCCAGCAGCTTAGAGCATACCTCCAATGAGCAGTTCTTC. Amino acid sequence: CASSLEHTSNEQFF.

V gene TRBV25-1 combines with J gene TRBJ2-2; the D is unclear. The V gene's germline CDR1 is MGHDK and CDR2 SYGVNS. Trimming stripped 3 bases from V and 4 bases from J, with 9 bases between. The CDR3 consists of 14 residues. Here the CDR3 reads CASSDGVSTGELFF. CDR3 in DNA: TGTGCCAGCAGTGATGGTGTTAGCACCGGGGAGCTGTTTTTT. Variable domain in full (rest from reference TRBV25-1 and TRBJ2-2): EADIYQTPRYLVIGTGKKITLECSQTMGHDKMYWYQQDPGMELHLIHYSYGVNSTEKGDLSSESTVSRIRTEHFPLTLESARPSHTSQYLCASSDGVSTGELFFGEGSRLTVL.

The chain is built from TRBV7-9 and TRBJ2-1; D not certain. Looked up from germline, CDR1 is SEHNR and CDR2 is FQNEAQ (reference sequence). Trimming took 1 base from V and 9 from J, leaving 13 bases between them. The CDR3 consists of 14 residues. The CDR3 DNA reads TGTGCCAGCAGCTTAGAGCTCCAGAGAGGTGAGCAGTTCTTC. Translated, it gives CASSLELQRGEQFF.

The V call is TRBV10-3, the J call TRBJ2-1, with 10 bases identical to TRBD2. The germline gives CDR1 ENHRY, CDR2 SYGVKD. The CDR3 is made up of 17 amino acids. V shed 0 bases and J 12 bases; nucleotides not matched to a gene: 14. CDR3 DNA: TGTGCCATCAGTGAGTCGATCAGCGGGAGGGCCGGAGGTGTGCAGTTCTTC. Its translation is CAISESISGRAGGVQFF.

The V call is TRBV7-9, the J call TRBJ1-5; 9 bases are a match to TRBD1. The J segment lost 4 bases and the V segment lost 5 bases, leaving 9 bases of the junction unmatched. The CDR3 consists of 16 residues. Germline loops: CDR1 SEHNR, CDR2 FQNEAQ (reference sequence). DNA of the CDR3: TGTGCCAGCAGCCGGGGGACAGGGATGGGTAATCAGCCCCAGCATTTT. It translates to CASSRGTGMGNQPQHF. Using reference TRBV7-9 and TRBJ1-5 for the parts outside the CDR3, the full variable domain is DTGVSQNPRHKITKRGQNVTFRCDPISEHNRLYWYRQTLGQGPEFLTYFQNEAQLEKSRLLSDRFSAERPKGSFSTLEIQRTEQGDSAMYLCASSRGTGMGNQPQHFGDGTRLSIL.

This clonotype was seen more than once but under ten times. This chain connects TRBV6-5 to TRBJ1-6; possibly TRBD1 for D (5 bases). Looked up from germline, CDR1 is MNHEY and CDR2 is SVGAGI. Trimming shortened V by 3 bases and J by 0 bases, and 21 bases separated the two germline ends. The CDR3 loop spans 20 amino acids. CDR3 region: CASSYQRPGPRSSYNSPLHF. CDR3 DNA sequence: TGTGCCAGCAGTTATCAACGTCCGGGACCCCGGAGCTCCTATAATTCACCCCTCCACTTT.

The rearrangement joins TRBV20-1 to TRBJ1-4; TRBD1 matches 7 bases. CDR1 and CDR2 from the germline V gene are DFQATT and SNEGSKA (reference sequence). V shed 5 bases and J 4 bases; nucleotides not matched to a gene: 10. The CDR3 is 15 residues long. The CDR3 reads CSADAGGIGNEKLFF. In nucleotides, the CDR3 is TGCAGTGCTGATGCAGGGGGGATCGGTAATGAAAAACTGTTTTTT.

The chain combines TRBV5-5 with TRBJ2-1, with 8 nucleotides matching TRBD1. Germline-derived CDR1 and CDR2 are SGHKS and YYEKEE (reference sequence). V trimming: 3 bases; J trimming: 8 bases; junction bases outside the gene matches: 7. This CDR3 is built from 14 residues. CDR3 residues: CASSSLDRVDEQFF. As DNA, the CDR3 is TGTGCCAGCAGCTCCTTGGACAGGGTGGATGAGCAGTTCTTC. The whole variable domain, filled in from reference TRBV5-5 and TRBJ2-1, reads DAGVTQSPTHLIKTRGQQVTLRCSPISGHKSVSWYQQVLGQGPQFIFQYYEKEERGRGNFPDRFSARQFPNYSSELNVNALLLGDSALYLCASSSLDRVDEQFFGPGTRLTVL.

This clonotype turned up a few times. The rearrangement links TRBV5-1 to TRBJ2-3; 8 positions match TRBD2. Germline V gene data show CDR1 as SGHRS and CDR2 as YFSETQ. The CDR3 consists of 15 residues. Trimming at V came to 2 bases and at J to 5 bases, leaving 7 bases not matched to a gene. The CDR3 coding sequence is TGCGCCAGCAGCTTAATGAGCGGGGGAGAAGATACGCAGTATTTT. It is translated as CASSLMSGGEDTQYF.

The chain carries TRBV12-3 or TRBV12-4 and TRBJ2-1, with 7 bases fitting TRBD2. The CDR3 is made up of 17 amino acids. V lost 5 bases to trimming and J lost 0 bases; unmatched junction nucleotides: 10. The chain's CDR3 is CASSRRLAESSYNEQFF. DNA of the CDR3: TGTGCCAGCAGTAGGCGGCTAGCGGAGAGCTCCTACAATGAGCAGTTCTTC.

The V and J genes are TRBV11-2 and TRBJ2-5; D may match TRBD1 or TRBD2 (5 bases each). With 0 bases removed from V and 5 bases from J, the gap between germline ends came to 13 bases. The CDR3 has 15 residues. Germline CDR1 reads SGHAT; CDR2 reads FQNNGV. The CDR3 spells CASSLDGGVGETQYF. The DNA of the CDR3 is TGTGCCAGCAGCTTAGATGGGGGAGTGGGGGAGACCCAGTACTTC.

This rearrangement joins TRBV12-3 or TRBV12-4 to TRBJ1-5; no definite D call. Trimming shortened V by 6 bases and J by 1 base, and 4 bases separated the two germline ends. CDR3 length: 12 amino acids. CDR3 region: CASRWSNQPQHF. In nucleotides, the CDR3 is TGTGCCAGCAGATGGAGCAATCAGCCCCAGCATTTT.

The V call is TRBV6-5, the J call TRBJ2-4, with D perhaps TRBD2 (6 bases). Germline V gives CDR1 MNHEY, CDR2 SVGAGI. The CDR3 extends over 18 amino acids. Trimming took off 2 bases at V and 4 bases at J, with 21 bases between the two ends. As DNA, the CDR3 is TGTGCCAGCAGTTACCGGCCCGCAGGCGGGGCGGGAAAAAACATTCAGTACTTC. It codes for CASSYRPAGGAGKNIQYF.

The chain has TRBV15 and TRBJ2-1; D assignment may be TRBD1 or TRBD2 (5 bases each). The CDR3 contains 17 residues. Germline V gene lookup returns CDR1 LNHNV and CDR2 YYDKDF (reference sequence). Between the trimmed V and J ends, which lost 0 bases and 1 base, there was a span of 13 bases. The CDR3 spells CATSRDKGTDSYNEQFF. DNA of the CDR3: TGTGCCACCAGCAGAGATAAAGGGACCGATTCCTACAATGAGCAGTTCTTC.

This clonotype was recorded a few times. V usage is TRBV7-9 and J usage is TRBJ1-2; D might be TRBD1 (5 bases). V was cut by 4 bases and J by 1 base, with 16 bases left in between. The CDR3 is 16 amino acids. Germline V CDR1 and CDR2: SEHNR, FQNEAQ (reference sequence). The CDR3 nucleotides read TGTGCCAGCAGCTCTGACGCTTGGGGGTATAACTATGGCTACACCTTC. This codes for CASSSDAWGYNYGYTF.

The rearrangement uses TRBV24-1 and TRBJ2-2; TRBD2 matches at 14 bases. Germline lookup yields CDR1 KGHDR and CDR2 SFDVKD. Trimming cost V 4 bases and J 3 bases; bases outside gene matches: 9. The CDR3 contains 19 residues. CDR3 sequence (DNA): TGTGCCACCAGTGACCCGGGACTAGCGGGAGTCGGGGACACCGGGGAGCTGTTTTTT. It specifies CATSDPGLAGVGDTGELFF.

The gene calls are TRBV20-1 and TRBJ2-3; D gene ambiguous. This CDR3 region has 14 residues. CDR1 is DFQATT and CDR2 is SNEGSKA in the germline V gene (reference sequence). The germline V and J ends were trimmed by 5 bases and 4 bases, with 16 bases remaining between them. The CDR3 loop reads CSAAQAGPADTQYF. The CDR3 DNA is TGCAGTGCTGCCCAGGCAGGCCCCGCAGATACGCAGTATTTT.

V is TRBV9 and J is TRBJ2-1, with 10 positions matching TRBD2. The CDR3 runs 16 residues. V lost 2 bases, J lost 3 bases, and 5 bases stayed unmatched. Germline CDR1 and CDR2: SGDLS and YYNGEE. This CDR3 reads CASSVRLAGFYNEQFF. CDR3 nucleotides: TGTGCCAGCAGCGTGAGACTAGCGGGTTTCTACAATGAGCAGTTCTTC.

Worth noting for this clonotype: One base away lies a much larger clone, so this may be a sequencing read error. The chain carries TRBV7-2 and TRBJ1-4; D is unresolved. V lost 2 bases and J 1 base, leaving 17 bases between the germline ends. The CDR3 covers 18 residues. Germline-derived CDR1 and CDR2 are SGHTA and FQGNSA. As DNA, the CDR3 is TGTGCCAGCAGCTTAATTGTCCCGGTACTCGGAACTAATGAAAAACTGTTTTTT. It yields the protein CASSLIVPVLGTNEKLFF.

The chain employs TRBV20-1 and TRBJ2-1, with TRBD2 identical over 9 bases. The V and J ends lost 6 bases and 10 bases, in that order; junction bases with no gene match: 13. Germline assignment: CDR1 DFQATT and CDR2 SNEGSKA (reference sequence). The CDR3 is 14 amino acids. CDR3 protein: CSAGGLADQGEQFF. The CDR3 DNA reads TGCAGTGCGGGGGGACTAGCAGACCAGGGAGAGCAGTTCTTC.

The V gene is TRBV12-3 or TRBV12-4, the J gene TRBJ2-1; D is undetermined. The CDR3 covers 15 residues. Trimming removed 6 bases from V and 6 bases from J, with 18 bases in between. This CDR3 reads CASRFSRFVVNEQFF. The CDR3 region has the DNA TGTGCCAGCAGGTTCTCCCGATTTGTCGTCAATGAGCAGTTCTTC.

On this clonotype itself: One end of the junction is discordant with germline, which a read error may explain. The chain uses TRBV24-1 and TRBJ2-5; 9 bases fit TRBD2. The CDR3 runs to 15 residues. The germline V gene has CDR1 KGHDR and CDR2 SFDVKD. The CDR3 DNA is TGTGTCACCAGTTTCCCTAGCGGGGACCAAGAGACCCAGTACTTC. Its translation: CVTSFPSGDQETQYF.

This clonotype appeared a few times. The CDR3 nucleotides are TGTGCCAGCAGTGTAGCCCAGCTGAGCACAGATACGCAGTATTTT. This encodes CASSVAQLSTDTQYF. J is TRBJ2-3 and V is TRBV2; D unclear. Trimming took 4 bases from V and 0 from J, leaving 11 bases between them. This CDR3 comprises 15 residues. Germline loops: CDR1 SNHLY, CDR2 FYNNEI.

V gene TRBV3-1 combines with J gene TRBJ2-7, with 10 bases fitting TRBD1. Germline values: CDR1 LGHDT, CDR2 YNNKEL (reference sequence). The CDR3 covers 15 residues. V lost 2 bases and J lost 8; bases outside the gene matches: 9. Written as DNA, the CDR3 is TGTGCCAGCAGCCAAACCGGGACAGGGGTTGAGAAGCAGTACTTC. Amino acids: CASSQTGTGVEKQYF.

The rearrangement links TRBV20-1 to TRBJ1-6; D possibly corresponds to TRBD1 (5 bases). Germline V gene data show CDR1 as DFQATT and CDR2 as SNEGSKA (reference sequence). This CDR3 region has 15 residues. Trimming left V 4 bases short and J 8 bases short, with 18 bases between. As DNA, the CDR3 is TGCAGTGCTATGACAGAGGGCCGCTTGTATTCACCCCTCCACTTT. Encoded protein: CSAMTEGRLYSPLHF.

CDR3 in DNA: TGTGCCAGCAGCCCCGCAGGCCATATGTACAATGAGCAGTTCTTC. Protein product: CASSPAGHMYNEQFF. The chain uses TRBV7-2 and TRBJ2-1, with no clear D. CDR1 is SGHTA and CDR2 is FQGNSA in the germline V gene. This CDR3 has 15 amino acids. V lost 5 bases and J lost 4, with 15 bases in between.

The V gene is TRBV7-2, the J gene TRBJ2-5; 9 nucleotides agree with TRBD2. TRBJ2-7 matches the DNA end more closely, so the J call is doubtful. This CDR3 region has 18 residues. Germline assignment: CDR1 SGHTA and CDR2 FQGNSA. As DNA, the CDR3 is TGTGCCAGCAGCTTACTAGGGGGACTAGCTTCCGTGTGGTACGAGCAGTACTTC. Translated: CASSLLGGLASVWYEQYF.

The chain has TRBV5-1 and TRBJ2-7; 9 positions agree with TRBD2. There are 16 residues in the CDR3. Germline CDR1 SGHRS, CDR2 YFSETQ. V lost 0 bases, J lost 5 bases, and 9 bases stayed unmatched. The CDR3 region is CASSLAVAGVPDEQYF. The CDR3 coding sequence is TGCGCCAGCAGCTTGGCCGTAGCGGGAGTTCCCGACGAGCAGTACTTC.

The chain combines TRBV27 with TRBJ2-3, with 12 bases lining up with TRBD2. The CDR3 runs 17 residues. V shed 10 bases and J 0 bases; nucleotides not matched to a gene: 11. Germline V gives CDR1 MNHEY, CDR2 SMNVEV (reference sequence). As DNA, the CDR3 is TGTGCCACCCATCCTAGCGGGAGGGCCGGTAGCACAGATACGCAGTATTTT. Residues: CATHPSGRAGSTDTQYF.

This chain connects TRBV4-2 to TRBJ2-7, with 8 bases that match TRBD2. Germline CDR1 and CDR2: LGHNA and YNFKEQ. The CDR3 is 14 residues long. The trim removed 6 bases at V and 0 bases at J, leaving 4 bases unmatched. In nucleotides, the CDR3 is TGTGCCAGCAGACTAGCGGAGGGCTCCTACGAGCAGTACTTC. It specifies CASRLAEGSYEQYF.